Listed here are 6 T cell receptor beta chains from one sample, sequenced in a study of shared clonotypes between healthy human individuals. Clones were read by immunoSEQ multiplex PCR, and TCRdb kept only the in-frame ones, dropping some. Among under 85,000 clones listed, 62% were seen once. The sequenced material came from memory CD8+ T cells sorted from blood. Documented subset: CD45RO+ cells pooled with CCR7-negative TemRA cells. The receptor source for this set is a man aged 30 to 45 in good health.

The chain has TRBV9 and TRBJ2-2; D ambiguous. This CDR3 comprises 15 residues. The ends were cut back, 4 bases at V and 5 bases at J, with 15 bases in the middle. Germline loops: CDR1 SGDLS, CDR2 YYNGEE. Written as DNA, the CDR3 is TGTGCCAGCAGCCCCTCCCCATTGGGGACCGGGGAGCTGTTTTTT. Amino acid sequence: CASSPSPLGTGELFF.

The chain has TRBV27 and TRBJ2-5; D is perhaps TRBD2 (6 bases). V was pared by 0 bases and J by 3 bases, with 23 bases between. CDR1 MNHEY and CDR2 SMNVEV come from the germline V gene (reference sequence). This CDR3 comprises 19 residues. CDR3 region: CASSLSAGPRGGTKETQYF. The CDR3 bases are TGTGCCAGCAGTTTATCGGCGGGACCGAGAGGAGGCACCAAAGAGACCCAGTACTTC.

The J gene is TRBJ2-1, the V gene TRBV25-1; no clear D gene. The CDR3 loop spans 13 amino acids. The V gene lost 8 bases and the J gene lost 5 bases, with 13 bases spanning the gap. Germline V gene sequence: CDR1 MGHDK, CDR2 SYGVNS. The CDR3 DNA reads TGTGCCAGCCTCGACCCCACCGACAATGAGCAGTTCTTC. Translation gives CASLDPTDNEQFF.

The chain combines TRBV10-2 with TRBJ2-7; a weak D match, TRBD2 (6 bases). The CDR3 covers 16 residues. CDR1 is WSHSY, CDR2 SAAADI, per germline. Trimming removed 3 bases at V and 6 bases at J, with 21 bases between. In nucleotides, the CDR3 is TGCGCCAGCAGTGATTGGGAGCGGGTACTATTATCCGAGCAGTACTTC. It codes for CASSDWERVLLSEQYF.

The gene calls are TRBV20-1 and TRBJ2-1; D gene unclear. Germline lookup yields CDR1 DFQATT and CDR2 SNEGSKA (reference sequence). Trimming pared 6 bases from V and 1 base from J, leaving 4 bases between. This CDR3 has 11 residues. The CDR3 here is CSALSYNEQFF. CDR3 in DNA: TGCAGTGCCCTATCCTACAATGAGCAGTTCTTC.

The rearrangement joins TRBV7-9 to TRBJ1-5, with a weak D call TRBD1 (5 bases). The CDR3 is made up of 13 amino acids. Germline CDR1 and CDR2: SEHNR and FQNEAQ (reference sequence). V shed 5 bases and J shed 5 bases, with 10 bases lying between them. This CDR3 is CASSRGGDQPQHF. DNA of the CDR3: TGTGCCAGCAGCCGGGGCGGCGATCAGCCCCAGCATTTT.